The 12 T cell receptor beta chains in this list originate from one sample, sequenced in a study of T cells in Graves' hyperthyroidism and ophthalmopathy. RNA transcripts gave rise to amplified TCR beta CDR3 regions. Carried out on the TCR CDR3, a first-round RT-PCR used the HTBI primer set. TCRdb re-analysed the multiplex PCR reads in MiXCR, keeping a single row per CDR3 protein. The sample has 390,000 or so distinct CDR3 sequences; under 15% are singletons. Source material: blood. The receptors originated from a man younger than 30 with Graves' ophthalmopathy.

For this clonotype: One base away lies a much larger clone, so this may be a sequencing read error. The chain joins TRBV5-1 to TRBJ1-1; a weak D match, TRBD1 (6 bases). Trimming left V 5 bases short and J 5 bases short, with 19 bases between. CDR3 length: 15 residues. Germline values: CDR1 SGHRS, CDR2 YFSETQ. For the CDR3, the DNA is TGCGCCAGCAGTCGGGAACGGGGGGCTGGAACTGAAGCTTTCTTT. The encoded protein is CASSRERGAGTEAFF.

CDR3 amino acids: CASSSPAAEAFF. The CDR3, as DNA: TGTGCCAGCAGCTCACCCGCAGCTGAAGCTTTCTTT. The V call is TRBV5-5, the J call TRBJ1-1; D is unresolved. The V gene lost 3 bases and the J gene lost 6 bases, with 9 bases spanning the gap. Germline V CDR1 and CDR2: SGHKS, YYEKEE (reference sequence). This CDR3 region has 12 residues.

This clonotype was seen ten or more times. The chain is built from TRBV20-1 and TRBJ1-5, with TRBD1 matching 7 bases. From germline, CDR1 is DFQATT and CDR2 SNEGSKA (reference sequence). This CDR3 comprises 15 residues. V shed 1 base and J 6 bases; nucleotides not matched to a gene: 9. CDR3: CSARAGGGRFQPQHF. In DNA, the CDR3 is TGCAGTGCTAGAGCAGGGGGGGGTCGGTTTCAGCCCCAGCATTTT.

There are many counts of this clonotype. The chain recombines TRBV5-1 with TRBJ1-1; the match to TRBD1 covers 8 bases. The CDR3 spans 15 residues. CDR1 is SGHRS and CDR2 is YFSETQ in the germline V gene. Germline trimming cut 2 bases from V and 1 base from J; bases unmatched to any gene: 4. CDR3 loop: CASSLQQGENTEAFF. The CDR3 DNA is TGCGCCAGCAGCTTACAACAGGGGGAGAACACTGAAGCTTTCTTT.

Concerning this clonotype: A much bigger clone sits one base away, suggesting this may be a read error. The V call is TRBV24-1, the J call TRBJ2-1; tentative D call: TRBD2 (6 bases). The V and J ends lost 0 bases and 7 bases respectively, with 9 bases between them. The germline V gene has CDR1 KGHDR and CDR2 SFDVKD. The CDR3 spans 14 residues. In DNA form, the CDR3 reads TGTGCCACCAGTGATTTGGGGAGCGGGAATGAGCAGTTCTTC. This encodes CATSDLGSGNEQFF.

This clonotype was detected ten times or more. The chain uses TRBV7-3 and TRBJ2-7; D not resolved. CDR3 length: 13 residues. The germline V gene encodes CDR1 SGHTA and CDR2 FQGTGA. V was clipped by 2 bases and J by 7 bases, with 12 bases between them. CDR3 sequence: CASSLDLGLEQYF. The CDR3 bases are TGTGCCAGCAGCTTAGATTTGGGTCTGGAGCAGTACTTC.

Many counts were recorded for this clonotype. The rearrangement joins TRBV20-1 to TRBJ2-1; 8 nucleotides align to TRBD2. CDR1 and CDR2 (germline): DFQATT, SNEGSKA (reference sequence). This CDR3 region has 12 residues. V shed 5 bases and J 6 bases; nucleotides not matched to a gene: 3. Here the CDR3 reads CSARTSLNEQFF. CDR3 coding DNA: TGCAGTGCTCGGACTAGCCTCAATGAGCAGTTCTTC.

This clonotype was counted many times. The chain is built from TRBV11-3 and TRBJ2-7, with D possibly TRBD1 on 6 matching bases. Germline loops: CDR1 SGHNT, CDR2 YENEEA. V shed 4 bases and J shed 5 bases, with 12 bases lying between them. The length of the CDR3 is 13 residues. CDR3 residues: CASSWGPRDEQYF. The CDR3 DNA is TGTGCCAGCAGCTGGGGGCCGAGGGACGAGCAGTACTTC.

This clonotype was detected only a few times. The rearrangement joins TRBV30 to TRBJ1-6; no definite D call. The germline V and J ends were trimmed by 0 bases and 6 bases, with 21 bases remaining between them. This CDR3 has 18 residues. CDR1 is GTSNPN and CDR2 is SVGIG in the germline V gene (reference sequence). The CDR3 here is CAWSVPSGLLRPNSPLHF. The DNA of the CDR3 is TGTGCCTGGAGTGTACCGTCGGGCCTCCTGAGGCCTAATTCACCCCTCCACTTT.

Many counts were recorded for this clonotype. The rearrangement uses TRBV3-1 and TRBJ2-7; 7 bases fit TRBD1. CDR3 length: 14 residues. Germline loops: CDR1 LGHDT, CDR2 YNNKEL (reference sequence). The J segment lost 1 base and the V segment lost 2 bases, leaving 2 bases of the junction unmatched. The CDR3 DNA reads TGTGCCAGCAGCCAACAGGGACAGTCCTACGAGCAGTACTTC. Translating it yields CASSQQGQSYEQYF.

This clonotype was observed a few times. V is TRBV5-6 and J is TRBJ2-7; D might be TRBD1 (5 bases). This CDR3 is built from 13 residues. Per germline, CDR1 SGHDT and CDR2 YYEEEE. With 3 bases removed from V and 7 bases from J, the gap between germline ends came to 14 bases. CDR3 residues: CASSSPQGDEQYF. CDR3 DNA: TGTGCCAGCAGCTCCCCCCAGGGTGATGAGCAGTACTTC.

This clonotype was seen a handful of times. This chain's CDR3 is CASSLALAINTGELFF. In DNA form, the CDR3 reads TGTGCCAGCAGCTTGGCTCTAGCGATTAACACCGGGGAGCTGTTTTTT. V is TRBV5-8 and J is TRBJ2-2; the D gene is possibly TRBD2 (6 bases). The germline V and J ends were trimmed by 0 bases and 2 bases, with 11 bases remaining between them. Germline V gene lookup returns CDR1 SGHTS and CDR2 YDEGEE. The CDR3 sequence is 16 residues long.